This TCR beta chain was sequenced in a study of OX40 agonist ivuxolimab in advanced cancers. In germline, CDR1 is DFQATT, CDR2 SNEGSKA (reference sequence). Trimming shortened V by 5 bases and J by 5 bases, and 8 bases separated the two germline ends. The CDR3 extends over 11 amino acids. Libraries were prepared by immunoSEQ multiplex PCR; TCRdb keeps only in-frame clonotypes and omits some of them. This sample yields 57,000 or so clones, of which roughly 89% are seen a single time; roughly 13% belongs to the top ten. Study-wide points: CD8+ T cells were the subset that, on average, had more expanded clones than CD4+. The work left the antigen specificity of expanded peripheral T cells undetermined.

Blood sampling took place at baseline, cycle 4 day 1, and cycle 7 day 1. A word on this clone: The antigen is undetermined.

The sequencing here drew on CD4+ or CD8+ T cells sorted from blood, taken in a trial of the OX40 agonist ivuxolimab. The receptor comes from an adult with an advanced solid tumor such as melanoma, head and neck, liver or kidney cancer. J is TRBJ2-3 and V is TRBV20-1; D might be TRBD1 (5 bases). CDR3 sequence reads: CSADRGDTQYF. The CDR3 region has the DNA TGCAGTGCTGATAGGGGAGATACGCAGTATTTT.